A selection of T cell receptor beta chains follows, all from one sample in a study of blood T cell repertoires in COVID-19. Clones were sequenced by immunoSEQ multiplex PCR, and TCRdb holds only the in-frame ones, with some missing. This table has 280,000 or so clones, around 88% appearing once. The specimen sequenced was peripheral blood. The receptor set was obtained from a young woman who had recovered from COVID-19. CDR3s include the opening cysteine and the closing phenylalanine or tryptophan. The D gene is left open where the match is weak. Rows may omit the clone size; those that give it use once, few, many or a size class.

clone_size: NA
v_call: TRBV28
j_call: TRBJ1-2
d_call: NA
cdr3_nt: TGTGCCAGCGGAGACAGCTATGGCTACACCTTC
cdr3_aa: CASGDSYGYTF

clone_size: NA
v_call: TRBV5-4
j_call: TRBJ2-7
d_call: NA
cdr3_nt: TGTGCCAGCAGCCGAATGCCAGGGGGGCGCGAGCAGTACTTC
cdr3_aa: CASSRMPGGREQYF

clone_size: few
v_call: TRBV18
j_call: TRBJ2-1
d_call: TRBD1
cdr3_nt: TGTGCCAGCGCCGACAGGGGGGACAATGAGCAGTTCTTC
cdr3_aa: CASADRGDNEQFF

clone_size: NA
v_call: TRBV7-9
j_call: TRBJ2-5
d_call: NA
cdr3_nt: TGTGCCAGCAGCTTGCGACTAGACCAAGAGACCCAGTACTTC
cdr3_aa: CASSLRLDQETQYF

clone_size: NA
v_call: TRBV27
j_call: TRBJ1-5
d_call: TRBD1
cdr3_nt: TGTGCCAGCGGCCTGACAGGGGTTCAGCCCCAGCATTTT
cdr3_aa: CASGLTGVQPQHF

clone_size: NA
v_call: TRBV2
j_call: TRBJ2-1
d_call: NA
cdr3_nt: TGTGCCAGCAGTGAGGCTAGACCCTCCTACAATGAGCAGTTCTTC
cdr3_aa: CASSEARPSYNEQFF

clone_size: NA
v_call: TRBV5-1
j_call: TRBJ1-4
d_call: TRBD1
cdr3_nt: TGCGCCAGCAGCCCTAACCCGGGACAGCTTAATGAAAAACTGTTTTTT
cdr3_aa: CASSPNPGQLNEKLFF

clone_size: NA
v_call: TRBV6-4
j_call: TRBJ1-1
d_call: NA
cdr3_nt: TGTGCCAGCAGTTATACACCGAACACTGAAGCTTTCTTT
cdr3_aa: CASSYTPNTEAFF

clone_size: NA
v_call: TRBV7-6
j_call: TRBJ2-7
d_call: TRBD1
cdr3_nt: TGTGCCAGCAGCCCCGGGACAGGACCCACCTACGAGCAGTACTTC
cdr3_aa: CASSPGTGPTYEQYF

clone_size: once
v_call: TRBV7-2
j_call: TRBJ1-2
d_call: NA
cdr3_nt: TGTGCCAGCAGCTTAGGTTACGCCTACGGCTACACCTTC
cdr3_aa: CASSLGYAYGYTF

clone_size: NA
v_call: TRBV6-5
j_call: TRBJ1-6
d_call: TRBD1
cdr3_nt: TGTGCCAGCAGCGGGACAGAGAATTCACCCCTCCACTTT
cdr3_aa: CASSGTENSPLHF

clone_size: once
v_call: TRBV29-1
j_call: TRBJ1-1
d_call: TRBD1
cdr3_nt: TGCAGCGTTGTATTCAGGGGGGCTTTGAACACTGAAGCTTTCTTT
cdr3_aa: CSVVFRGALNTEAFF

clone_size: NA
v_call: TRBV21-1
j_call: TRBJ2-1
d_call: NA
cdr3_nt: TGTGCCAGCAGCCTCCATTGGTGGGGGGGCTCCTACAATGAGCAGTTCTTC
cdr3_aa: CASSLHWWGGSYNEQFF

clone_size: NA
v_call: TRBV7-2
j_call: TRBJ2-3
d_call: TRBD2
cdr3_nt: TGTGCCAGCAGCTTAGACGGCGGGGGGGATACGCAGTATTTT
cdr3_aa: CASSLDGGGDTQYF

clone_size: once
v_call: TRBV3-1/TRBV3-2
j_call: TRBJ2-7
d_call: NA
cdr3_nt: TGTGCCAGCAGCCAAGCCGGGGGAACGGGCGAGCAGTACTTC
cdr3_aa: CASSQAGGTGEQYF

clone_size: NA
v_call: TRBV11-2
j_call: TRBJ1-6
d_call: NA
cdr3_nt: TGTGCCAGCAGCTTAATAGGCGGTAATTCACCCCTCCACTTT
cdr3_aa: CASSLIGGNSPLHF